The 27 T cell receptor beta chains reported below all come from one sample, sequenced in a study of immune heterogeneity within non-small cell lung tumors. Amplification of the TCR beta CDR3 was achieved through multiplex PCR with 32 V and 13 J primers. TCRdb re-derived calls from the multiplex PCR reads in MiXCR, one entry per CDR3 protein. The table shows 9,900 or so distinct CDR3 sequences, with less than 30% occurring only once. At approximately 600 ng per sample, bulk tumor genomic DNA provided the template. Several biopsies were collected from each primary tumor during surgery. They were spaced as far apart as possible within the tumor mass. Untreated, newly diagnosed non-small cell lung cancer patients underwent curative surgery. Sequencing was done on a sample of lung tumor tissue. These receptors originate from a woman between 50 and 59 years old with non-small cell lung cancer.

The J gene is TRBJ2-7, the V gene TRBV24-1, with a weak D call TRBD1 (7 bases). CDR3 length equals 14 residues. V was trimmed by 7 bases and J by 6 bases, leaving 18 bases between them. The germline V gene encodes CDR1 KGHDR and CDR2 SFDVKD. The CDR3 is CATSRGGGDGEQYF. As DNA, the CDR3 is TGTGCCACCAGCCGAGGGGGCGGGGACGGCGAGCAGTACTTC.

The chain employs TRBV6-2 or TRBV6-3 and TRBJ1-1; 7 bases align to TRBD1. The V and J ends lost 2 bases and 5 bases, in that order; junction bases with no gene match: 5. Germline lookup yields CDR1 MNHEY and CDR2 SVGEGT. The CDR3 loop spans 14 amino acids. DNA of the CDR3: TGTGCCAGCAGTTACAGAGGGGGCCGGACTGAAGCTTTCTTT. Amino acid sequence: CASSYRGGRTEAFF.

The rearrangement joins TRBV7-6 to TRBJ2-5; 8 nucleotides agree with TRBD1. V trimming: 2 bases; J trimming: 5 bases; junction bases outside the gene matches: 7. Germline assignment: CDR1 SGHVS and CDR2 FNYEAQ. This CDR3 is 15 amino acids long. The CDR3 sequence is CASSLTVTGVETQYF. The CDR3, as DNA: TGTGCCAGCAGCTTAACCGTGACAGGGGTGGAGACCCAGTACTTC.

This clonotype was counted many times. The chain links TRBV12-3 or TRBV12-4 to TRBJ1-2, with a tentative D call TRBD1 (6 bases). The CDR3 spans 12 residues. Trimming stripped 7 bases from V and 4 bases from J, with 10 bases between. CDR3 sequence reads: CASTRDTYGYTF. DNA for the CDR3: TGTGCCAGCACTAGGGACACCTATGGCTACACCTTC.

This clonotype was seen many times. CDR3 DNA: TGTGCCAGCTCACCAGATGTTGCAGATGGCTACACCTTC. As protein: CASSPDVADGYTF. This rearrangement joins TRBV18 to TRBJ1-2; D remains unclear. This CDR3 has 13 amino acids. Germline V gene lookup returns CDR1 KGHSH and CDR2 LQKENI. Trimming stripped 2 bases from V and 6 bases from J, with 10 bases between.

The table lists this clonotype with many counts. The rearrangement links TRBV12-3 or TRBV12-4 to TRBJ2-5, with 10 bases aligning to TRBD1. Losses at the gene ends were 1 base for V and 3 bases for J; bases not matched to a gene: 5. The length of the CDR3 is 16 residues. The CDR3 DNA is TGTGCCAGCAGTTTAGGGGGGACAGGGGAAAAAGAGACCCAGTACTTC. Its translation is CASSLGGTGEKETQYF.

This clonotype was observed at least ten times. This chain joins TRBV20-1 and TRBJ2-5; a weak D match, TRBD2 (7 bases). Germline V lookup: CDR1 DFQATT, CDR2 SNEGSKA (reference sequence). The V end was cut by 0 bases, the J end by 7 bases, with 15 bases between. CDR3 length: 14 amino acids. The CDR3 coding sequence is TGCAGTGCTAGAGAGTGGGGGGGGCGGGGGACCCAGTACTTC. Translated: CSAREWGGRGTQYF.

This clonotype is medium-sized. This CDR3 is CAWSGTANSPLHF. CDR3 DNA: TGTGCCTGGAGTGGGACGGCAAATTCACCCCTCCACTTT. The chain joins TRBV30 to TRBJ1-6; D remains unclear. Germline V lookup: CDR1 GTSNPN, CDR2 SVGIG (reference sequence). Trimming stripped 1 base from V and 7 bases from J, with 8 bases between. The CDR3 sequence is 13 residues long.

Points on this clonotype: With a much larger clone just one base away, this may be a read error. CDR3 DNA sequence: TGTGCCAGCAGTTTGGGACTGACTAGCAATCAGCCCCAGCATTTT. As protein: CASSLGLTSNQPQHF. J is TRBJ1-5 and V is TRBV27, with a weak D call TRBD1 (5 bases). The V and J ends lost 3 bases and 0 bases respectively, with 9 bases between them. CDR3 length: 15 amino acids. The germline V gene has CDR1 MNHEY and CDR2 SMNVEV (reference sequence).

There are many counts of this clonotype. The chain recombines TRBV6-2 or TRBV6-3 with TRBJ2-7, with TRBD1 matching 9 bases. The germline V gene encodes CDR1 MNHEY and CDR2 SVGEGT. V dropped 2 bases and J dropped 1; count of bases not matched to a gene: 3. The CDR3 is 15 residues long. This CDR3 reads CASSYRQGGSYEQYF. The CDR3 region has the DNA TGTGCCAGCAGTTACAGACAGGGGGGTTCCTACGAGCAGTACTTC.

This clonotype was seen more than once but under ten times. A much larger clone lies one base from this, so it may be a read error. The chain carries TRBV7-3 and TRBJ2-3; 8 nucleotides agree with TRBD1. The CDR3 contains 15 residues. Germline V gene lookup returns CDR1 SGHTA and CDR2 FQGTGA. The CDR3 loop reads CSSSEQGVSTDTQYF. DNA for the CDR3: TGTTCCAGCAGCGAACAGGGGGTTAGCACAGATACGCAGTATTTT. The full variable domain, with the rest looked up from reference TRBV7-3 and TRBJ2-3, is GAGVSQTPSNKVTEKGKYVELRCDPISGHTALYWYRQSLGQGPEFLIYFQGTGAADDSGLPNDRFFAVRPEGSVSTLKIQRTERGDSAVYLCSSSEQGVSTDTQYFGPGTRLTVL.

This clonotype ranks as large. The chain uses TRBV9 and TRBJ2-7, with TRBD1 identical over 7 bases. Germline-derived CDR1 and CDR2 are SGDLS and YYNGEE. CDR3 size: 15 residues. The V gene end was trimmed by 3 bases and the J gene end by 2 bases; junction bases not matched to a gene: 8. Here the CDR3 DNA reads TGTGCCAGCAGCGGTTCCGGGACAGCTCCCTACGAGCAGTACTTC. Translation: CASSGSGTAPYEQYF.

The rearrangement links TRBV19 to TRBJ2-1; D could derive from TRBD1 or TRBD2 (6 bases each). The CDR3 has 15 residues. CDR1 is LNHDA, CDR2 SQIVND, per germline (reference sequence). Deletions cut 3 bases from V and 3 bases from J, with 12 bases between. CDR3 loop: CASSIKGGYYNEQFF. The CDR3 nucleotides are TGTGCCAGTAGTATTAAGGGGGGATACTACAATGAGCAGTTCTTC.

This clonotype is judged medium-sized. This chain joins TRBV5-1 and TRBJ2-5, with D unresolved. This CDR3 has 13 residues. Looked up from germline, CDR1 is SGHRS and CDR2 is YFSETQ. V was cut by 2 bases and J by 2 bases, with 7 bases left in between. The CDR3 bases are TGCGCCAGCAGCTTTGGGGTTCAAGAGACCCAGTACTTC. Protein: CASSFGVQETQYF.

The genes are TRBV5-1 and TRBJ2-1, with 8 nucleotides matching TRBD1. V was pared by 1 base and J by 5 bases, with 5 bases of the junction left unmatched. Germline CDR1 SGHRS, CDR2 YFSETQ. There are 15 residues in the CDR3. Here the CDR3 reads CASSLKGQDNNEQFF. The CDR3 DNA is TGCGCCAGCAGCTTGAAGGGACAGGATAACAATGAGCAGTTCTTC.

Ten or more counts support this clonotype. The chain combines TRBV5-1 with TRBJ2-5; TRBD2 is a possible D gene (8 bases). V was shortened by 2 bases and J by 5 bases, with 19 bases between the two germline ends. This CDR3 comprises 16 residues. Germline assignment: CDR1 SGHRS and CDR2 YFSETQ. The CDR3 protein is CASSFSGDSRGETQYF. CDR3 DNA sequence: TGCGCCAGCAGCTTTAGCGGGGACAGCCGAGGGGAGACCCAGTACTTC.

In the case of this clonotype: A much larger clone differs by one base, so this may be a read error. The CDR3: CASSEEVYSPGETQYF. The DNA of the CDR3 is TGTGCCAGCAGTGAAGAAGTATACAGCCCAGGGGAGACCCAGTACTTC. The chain has TRBV6-4 and TRBJ2-5, with D maybe TRBD1 (5 bases). Germline lookup yields CDR1 MRHNA and CDR2 SNTAGT. The V gene lost 3 bases and the J gene lost 5 bases, with 19 bases spanning the gap. This CDR3 has 16 residues.

Note on this clonotype: This may come from a read error, since a much larger clone is one base off. The chain joins TRBV5-8 to TRBJ2-2; D is unclear. This CDR3 comprises 15 residues. Germline CDR1 is SGHTS and CDR2 is YDEGEE. The CDR3 is CARSLVGRGTGELFF. The DNA of the CDR3 is TGTGCCAGGAGCTTGGTAGGGCGAGGCACCGGGGAGCTGTTTTTT.

Worth noting for this clonotype: Since a much larger clone is just one base distant, this may be a read error. The rearrangement links TRBV20-1 to TRBJ2-1; D ambiguous. Germline CDR1 and CDR2: DFQATT and SNEGSKA (reference sequence). This CDR3 spans 14 amino acids. In DNA, the CDR3 is TGCAGTGCTAGAGATTTCGCGCGATACAATGAGCATTTCTTC. It codes for CSARDFARYNEHFF.

About this clonotype: A read error may explain this, as a much larger clone is one base away. The chain employs TRBV6-1 and TRBJ1-1, with D uncertain. The V end lost 6 bases, the J end lost 5 bases, and 13 bases lay between the germline ends. The CDR3 length is 13 residues. Germline-derived CDR1 and CDR2 are MNHNS and SASEGT. The CDR3 reads CASSPSGRTEAFF. The CDR3 nucleotides read TGTGCCAGCAGCCCCTCGGGGAGGACTGAAGCTTTCTTT.

There are many counts of this clonotype. Relative to the germline gene, one junction end is altered; a read error may explain this. The chain uses TRBV20-1 and TRBJ2-2; 8 bases line up with TRBD1. This CDR3 comprises 15 residues. Germline CDR1 DFQATT, CDR2 SNEGSKA (reference sequence). CDR3: CSASAQGANTGELFF. The CDR3 DNA follows: TGCAGTGCTAGCGCGCAGGGGGCGAATACCGGGGAGCTGTTTTTT.

This clonotype counts as medium-sized. The chain combines TRBV5-1 with TRBJ2-7; TRBD2 matches at 11 bases. This CDR3 spans 16 amino acids. Germline CDR1 is SGHRS and CDR2 is YFSETQ. The trim removed 6 bases at V and 0 bases at J, leaving 8 bases unmatched. CDR3 amino acids: CASIGTSGSGSYEQYF. For the CDR3, the DNA is TGCGCCAGCATCGGGACTAGCGGCTCTGGCTCCTACGAGCAGTACTTC.

This clonotype was found once. The chain links TRBV30 to TRBJ2-7; 10 nucleotides agree with TRBD2. V was pared by 4 bases and J by 6 bases, with 12 bases of the junction left unmatched. The CDR3 runs to 15 residues. Germline CDR1 is GTSNPN and CDR2 is SVGIG (reference sequence). The CDR3 DNA sequence: TGTGCCTGGAATCTGAGGCTAGCGGGAGAAGGCGAGCAGTACTTC. Its translation is CAWNLRLAGEGEQYF.

The chain uses TRBV20-1 and TRBJ2-2, with 8 bases lining up with TRBD2. After removal of 3 bases from V and 4 bases from J, the junction contained 7 bases not matched to a gene. CDR1 is DFQATT, CDR2 SNEGSKA, per germline (reference sequence). This CDR3 is built from 15 residues. The CDR3 nucleotides read TGCAGTGCTAGCGGGAGGGCCCTATCCACCGGGGAGCTGTTTTTT. It translates to CSASGRALSTGELFF.

The chain uses TRBV7-8 and TRBJ1-4; no clear D. This CDR3 has 14 amino acids. Trimming cost V 1 base and J 8 bases, with 11 bases left between them. Germline V gene lookup returns CDR1 SGHVS and CDR2 FQNEAQ. The CDR3 DNA sequence: TGTGCCAGCAGCTTAGAGGGTGGGCGGGAAAAACTGTTTTTT. Its translation: CASSLEGGREKLFF.

This clonotype was observed once. This may stem from a read error, because a much larger clone lies one nucleotide away. V and J are TRBV2 and TRBJ1-2; no clear D gene. CDR3 length equals 14 residues. The germline gives CDR1 SNHLY, CDR2 FYNNEI. CDR3 sequence: CVSSVSLINYGYTF. The CDR3 nucleotides read TGTGTCAGCAGTGTGAGCCTTATTAACTATGGCTACACCTTC. Based on the CDR3 plus reference TRBV2 and TRBJ1-2, the full variable domain is EPEVTQTPSHQVTQMGQEVILRCVPISNHLYFYWYRQILGQKVEFLVSFYNNEISEKSEIFDDQFSVERPDGSNFTLKIRSTKLEDSAMYFCVSSVSLINYGYTFGSGTRLTVV.

In its sample, this clonotype ranks as medium-sized. This chain connects TRBV20-1 to TRBJ1-2; TRBD1 might be the D (5 bases). V shed 2 bases and J shed 4 bases, with 20 bases lying between them. Germline lookup yields CDR1 DFQATT and CDR2 SNEGSKA (reference sequence). CDR3 length: 16 amino acids. The CDR3 DNA reads TGCAGTGCTAGATGGGGGGAGGTCGGTGATATCTATGGCTACACCTTC. It translates to CSARWGEVGDIYGYTF.